This entry concerns a single T cell receptor (beta chain). Clones were sequenced by immunoSEQ multiplex PCR, and TCRdb holds only the in-frame ones, with some missing. The data show around 30,000 clones, with roughly 89% seen just once and roughly 9.7% held by the top ten. The data originate from a study of T cell changes during pregnancy in multiple sclerosis. V was trimmed by 2 bases and J by 0 bases, leaving 10 bases between them. CDR1 and CDR2 from the germline V gene are MNHEY and SVGAGI. The CDR3 extends over 15 amino acids. The source is a female donor with multiple sclerosis, enrolled in a pregnancy study. The rearrangement links TRBV6-5 to TRBJ1-2, with D perhaps TRBD1 (5 bases). Sequenced here: CD8+ T cells from peripheral blood mononuclear cells, sampled in the first trimester of pregnancy. The CDR3 bases are TGTGCCAGCAGTTACGGGGCAGGAGCTAACTATGGCTACACCTTC. It specifies CASSYGAGANYGYTF.